These 24 T cell receptor beta chains were all obtained from the same sample, sequenced in a study of blood T cell repertoires in COVID-19. Produced via immunoSEQ multiplex PCR; TCRdb's table is partial and in-frame only. This sample has some 160,000 clones; around 84% occur once, and the top ten carry 5%. Specimen: peripheral blood. These receptors originate from a woman in her forties or fifties with acute or convalescent COVID-19.

This chain links TRBV20-1 with TRBJ2-1; D gene ambiguous. CDR1 is DFQATT and CDR2 is SNEGSKA in the germline V gene (reference sequence). The V end was cut by 4 bases, the J end by 10 bases, with 5 bases between. The CDR3 extends over 9 amino acids. Here the CDR3 reads CSAIPEQFF. CDR3 DNA sequence: TGCAGTGCTATTCCGGAGCAGTTCTTC.

The genes are TRBV18 and TRBJ1-3; D gene ambiguous. CDR3 length: 17 amino acids. Germline V gives CDR1 KGHSH, CDR2 LQKENI. V dropped 1 base and J dropped 7 bases, with 20 bases sitting between them. The CDR3 nucleotides read TGTGCCAGCTCACCACGCCCCCCCCAGGCTGGGGAGAACACCATATATTTT. It translates to CASSPRPPQAGENTIYF.

The chain uses TRBV28 and TRBJ1-2; 9 bases agree with TRBD1. CDR1 is MDHEN, CDR2 SYDVKM, per germline. The length of the CDR3 is 17 residues. The J segment lost 5 bases and the V segment lost 6 bases, leaving 16 bases of the junction unmatched. CDR3 region: CASRTSGTGFVGYGYTF. The CDR3 DNA reads as TGTGCCAGCAGAACCTCCGGGACAGGGTTTGTTGGGTATGGCTACACCTTC.

This sequence joins TRBV5-1 and TRBJ2-5; 9 nucleotides line up with TRBD1. The CDR3 totals 14 residues. CDR1 SGHRS and CDR2 YFSETQ come from the germline V gene. J was trimmed by 4 bases and V by 2 bases; bases with no gene match: 3. The CDR3 region is CASSFPQGAETQYF. DNA of the CDR3: TGCGCCAGCAGCTTCCCACAGGGGGCAGAGACCCAGTACTTC.

The chain carries TRBV5-4 and TRBJ2-5; D not certain. This CDR3 has 14 amino acids. The V end lost 3 bases, the J end lost 2 bases, and 11 bases lay between the germline ends. The germline CDR1 and CDR2 sequences are SGHNT and YYREEE (reference sequence). The CDR3 loop reads CASSSQTVQETQYF. The CDR3 DNA reads as TGTGCCAGCAGCTCACAGACGGTACAAGAGACCCAGTACTTC.

This clone occurred a few times. The chain uses TRBV20-1 and TRBJ1-6, with a tentative D call TRBD1 (5 bases). This CDR3 is built from 16 residues. Trimming left V 3 bases short and J 1 base short, with 13 bases between. Germline V gene lookup returns CDR1 DFQATT and CDR2 SNEGSKA (reference sequence). The CDR3 here is CSASLGGGSYNSPLHF. The CDR3 bases are TGCAGTGCTAGTCTCGGGGGGGGTTCCTATAATTCACCCCTCCACTTT.

This CDR3 is CASSPFLAGGPDTQYF. The CDR3 DNA follows: TGCGCCAGCAGCCCTTTTCTAGCGGGGGGGCCAGATACGCAGTATTTT. This chain joins TRBV4-3 and TRBJ2-3, with 12 bases that match TRBD2. Germline CDR1 reads LGHNA; CDR2 reads YSLEER. The trim removed 4 bases at V and 4 bases at J, leaving 6 bases unmatched. The CDR3 length is 16 residues.

This clone was observed a handful of times. V is TRBV30 and J is TRBJ1-6; D remains ambiguous. Germline V gives CDR1 GTSNPN, CDR2 SVGIG (reference sequence). This CDR3 comprises 17 residues. The germline V and J ends were trimmed by 3 bases and 0 bases, with 15 bases remaining between them. CDR3 DNA sequence: TGTGCCTGGAGATCCCCTCCCGTGAGCTCCTATAATTCACCCCTCCACTTT. This encodes CAWRSPPVSSYNSPLHF.

This chain links TRBV3-1 (or the pseudogene TRBV3-2) with TRBJ1-6; D not resolved. In germline, CDR1 is LGHDT, CDR2 YNNKEL (reference sequence). V was pared by 2 bases and J by 12 bases, with 14 bases between. The CDR3 is 14 residues long. In DNA form, the CDR3 reads TGTGCCAGCAGCCAACAACAGCGGAGTCTACCCCTCCACTTT. Protein sequence: CASSQQQRSLPLHF.

The chain couples TRBV19 to TRBJ1-1, with TRBD1 identical over 7 bases. This CDR3 contains 15 residues. The germline V gene encodes CDR1 LNHDA and CDR2 SQIVND (reference sequence). The J segment lost 1 base and the V segment lost 5 bases, leaving 7 bases of the junction unmatched. CDR3 sequence: CASSRRGLENTEAFF. CDR3 nucleotide sequence: TGTGCCAGTAGTCGGAGGGGGCTCGAGAACACTGAAGCTTTCTTT.

A few counts support this clone. The chain has TRBV11-3 and TRBJ2-1, with D perhaps TRBD2 (6 bases). CDR1 is SGHNT, CDR2 YENEEA, per germline. Trimming left V 0 bases short and J 4 bases short, with 13 bases between. This CDR3 region has 16 residues. CDR3 DNA: TGTGCCAGCAGCTTAGACCCCAGCGGGCTATACAATGAGCAGTTCTTC. Amino acids: CASSLDPSGLYNEQFF. Combining the CDR3 with reference TRBV11-3 and TRBJ2-1 gives the whole variable domain EAGVVQSPRYKIIEKKQPVAFWCNPISGHNTLYWYLQNLGQGPELLIRYENEEAVDDSQLPKDRFSAERLKGVDSTLKIQPAELGDSAVYLCASSLDPSGLYNEQFFGPGTRLTVL.

The V and J genes are TRBV19 and TRBJ2-7; 7 positions match TRBD1. This CDR3 is built from 15 residues. V was clipped by 5 bases and J by 3 bases; unmatched bases: 10. Germline loops: CDR1 LNHDA, CDR2 SQIVND (reference sequence). The chain's CDR3 is CASSVSPGQIYEQYF. The CDR3 DNA follows: TGTGCCAGTAGTGTGTCCCCGGGACAGATCTACGAGCAGTACTTC.

V gene TRBV4-1 combines with J gene TRBJ2-3; 10 nucleotides line up with TRBD2. The CDR3 totals 15 residues. Looked up from germline, CDR1 is MGHRA and CDR2 is YSYEKL. V shed 0 bases and J 7 bases; nucleotides not matched to a gene: 4. CDR3 sequence reads: CASSQELAGLNTQYF. In DNA form, the CDR3 reads TGCGCCAGCAGCCAAGAACTAGCGGGGCTTAATACGCAGTATTTT.

This chain connects TRBV6-5 to TRBJ2-1, with 10 bases fitting TRBD2. The germline gives CDR1 MNHEY, CDR2 SVGAGI. V trimming: 6 bases; J trimming: 7 bases; junction bases outside the gene matches: 9. The CDR3 runs to 15 residues. The DNA of the CDR3 is TGTGCCAGCAGACAAGCGGGGGGGGCACTAAATGAGCAGTTCTTC. Protein sequence: CASRQAGGALNEQFF.

The chain joins TRBV2 to TRBJ2-7, with 13 bases aligning to TRBD2. The germline gives CDR1 SNHLY, CDR2 FYNNEI. J lost 6 bases, V lost 4 bases, and 12 bases had no gene match. This CDR3 contains 17 residues. The CDR3 DNA follows: TGTGCCAGCAGTGCGCGACTAGCGGGGGGATCTGCGCGCGAGCAGTACTTC. It yields the protein CASSARLAGGSAREQYF.

The chain links TRBV7-2 to TRBJ2-4; the D is unclear. With 3 bases removed from V and 2 bases from J, the gap between germline ends came to 8 bases. Germline values: CDR1 SGHTA, CDR2 FQGNSA. The length of the CDR3 is 14 residues. The CDR3: CASSFPLTKNIQYF. The CDR3 DNA follows: TGTGCCAGCAGCTTCCCTTTAACCAAAAACATTCAGTACTTC.

To note about this clone: The sample has other DNA sequences that encode this CDR3 too. The V and J genes are TRBV7-3 and TRBJ2-3, with 10 bases identical to TRBD2. Germline V lookup: CDR1 SGHTA, CDR2 FQGTGA. This CDR3 comprises 15 residues. The V segment lost 5 bases and the J segment 3 bases; nucleotides outside the gene matches: 5. CDR3 residues: CASSPTSGATDTQYF. The CDR3 nucleotides are TGTGCCAGCAGCCCAACTAGCGGGGCTACAGATACGCAGTATTTT.

The chain combines TRBV7-3 with TRBJ2-3, with 10 bases lining up with TRBD2. Germline CDR1 reads SGHTA; CDR2 reads FQGTGA. The CDR3 length is 16 residues. The V gene end was trimmed by 2 bases and the J gene end by 5 bases; junction bases not matched to a gene: 7. The CDR3 sequence is CASSLAQRGGRDTQYF. The CDR3, as DNA: TGTGCCAGCAGCTTAGCCCAGCGGGGGGGCAGAGATACGCAGTATTTT.

V and J are TRBV3-1 (or the pseudogene TRBV3-2) and TRBJ2-3, with 11 bases fitting TRBD2. The germline V gene has CDR1 LGHDT and CDR2 YNNKEL (reference sequence). The CDR3 is 14 residues long. The trim removed 1 base at V and 11 bases at J, leaving 5 bases unmatched. As DNA, the CDR3 is TGTGCCAGCAGCCAAGTACTAGCGGGGGACTTGCAGTATTTT. As protein: CASSQVLAGDLQYF.

This rearrangement joins TRBV7-2 to TRBJ1-2; TRBD1 might be the D (6 bases). Trimming left V 2 bases short and J 6 bases short, with 16 bases between. This CDR3 is 15 amino acids long. CDR1 SGHTA and CDR2 FQGNSA come from the germline V gene. The CDR3 sequence: CASSLFAGAMDGYTF. CDR3 coding DNA: TGTGCCAGCAGCTTATTCGCGGGGGCGATGGATGGCTACACCTTC.

The genes are TRBV5-1 and TRBJ1-5; TRBD1 might be the D (6 bases). CDR3 length equals 15 residues. Trimming cost V 0 bases and J 11 bases, with 18 bases left between them. The germline V gene encodes CDR1 SGHRS and CDR2 YFSETQ. The CDR3, as DNA: TGCGCCAGCAGCTTGGAGGGGACACAGCTCGAGGCCCAGCATTTT. This sequence encodes CASSLEGTQLEAQHF.

The chain uses TRBV7-9 and TRBJ2-5; D is unclear. Per the germline V gene, CDR1 is SEHNR and CDR2 is FQNEAQ (reference sequence). V lost 5 bases to trimming and J lost 5 bases, with 6 bases between them. This CDR3 has 11 residues. The CDR3 reads CASSREETQYF. The CDR3 DNA sequence: TGTGCCAGCAGCCGCGAGGAGACCCAGTACTTC.

The rearrangement uses TRBV2 and TRBJ2-3, with D possibly matching TRBD1 (6 bases). Per the germline V gene, CDR1 is SNHLY and CDR2 is FYNNEI. Deletions cut 10 bases from V and 2 bases from J, with 16 bases between. The length of the CDR3 is 14 residues. The CDR3 DNA follows: TGTGCCACAACCGGGACAACGCTCACAGATACGCAGTATTTT. This translates into CATTGTTLTDTQYF.

The genes are TRBV3-1 (or the pseudogene TRBV3-2) and TRBJ2-3, with 8 nucleotides matching TRBD2. Per germline, CDR1 LGHDT and CDR2 YNNKEL (reference sequence). The CDR3 length is 18 residues. V dropped 2 bases and J dropped 0; count of bases not matched to a gene: 10. As DNA, the CDR3 is TGTGCCAGCAGCCAACCCCAGCGGGGGCCGGAAAGCACAGATACGCAGTATTTT. Its protein product is CASSQPQRGPESTDTQYF.